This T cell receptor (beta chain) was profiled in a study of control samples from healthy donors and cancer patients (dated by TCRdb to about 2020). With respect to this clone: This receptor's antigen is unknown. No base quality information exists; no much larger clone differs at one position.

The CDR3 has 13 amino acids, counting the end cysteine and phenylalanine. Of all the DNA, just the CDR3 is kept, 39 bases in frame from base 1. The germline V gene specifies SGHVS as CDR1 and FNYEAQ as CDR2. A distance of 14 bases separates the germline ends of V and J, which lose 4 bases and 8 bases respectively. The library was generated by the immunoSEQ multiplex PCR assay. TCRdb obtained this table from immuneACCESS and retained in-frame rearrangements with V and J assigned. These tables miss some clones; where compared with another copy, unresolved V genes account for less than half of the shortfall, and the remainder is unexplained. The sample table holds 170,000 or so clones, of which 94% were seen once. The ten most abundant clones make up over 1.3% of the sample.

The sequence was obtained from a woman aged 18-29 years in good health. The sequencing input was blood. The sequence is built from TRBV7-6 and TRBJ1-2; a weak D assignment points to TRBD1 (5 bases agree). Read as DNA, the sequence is TGTGCCAGCAGCTCCCTCGGGACGTTGGGCTACACCTTC. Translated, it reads CASSSLGTLGYTF.